A few counts support the clone carrying this T cell receptor beta chain. The antigen is not known. This CDR3 comprises 11 residues. The germline V and J ends were trimmed by 2 bases and 6 bases, with 7 bases remaining between them. Germline V CDR1 and CDR2: DFQATT, SNEGSKA (reference sequence). This sample is part of a study of T cells in localized non-small cell lung cancer. General study results and limits: Out of the top 100 tumor clones, a median approximately 61 were seen in adjacent lung. Elevated circulating T cell density in blood was associated with longer overall survival. Measurement of T cell clonality placed uninvolved adjacent lung highest, above the level in tumor. Investigators sequenced only a single tumor region, leaving heterogeneity possible.

Libraries were prepared by immunoSEQ multiplex PCR; TCRdb keeps only in-frame clonotypes and omits some of them. The sample carries 25,000 to 30,000 clones, roughly 80% recorded once. The chain employs TRBV20-1 and TRBJ1-1; no clear D. The source material was peripheral blood, sampled before any cancer treatment. The sequence was obtained from a woman aged 35 to 70 with stage I lung adenocarcinoma. This chain's CDR3 is CSARTSAEAFF. The CDR3 DNA follows: TGCAGTGCTAGAACTTCGGCTGAAGCTTTCTTT.